This TCR beta chain derives from a study of T-cell reconstitution after alpha-beta-depleted transplantation in children. This clonotype was counted at least ten times. The CDR3 spans 16 residues. The junction had 15 bases not matched to a gene; V was cut back by 4 bases and J by 15 bases. CDR1 is SGHDT and CDR2 is YYEEEE in the germline V gene. Preparation of the TCRbeta library was carried out with unique molecular identifiers. One entry per CDR3 protein results from TCRdb running MiXCR on the PCR reads. The table includes 440,000 or so distinct CDR3 sequences, 9.5% to 13% detected once. The TCR originated in a human donor who donated a stem cell graft to a child with acute myeloid leukemia. Source: PBMCs from the stem cell graft donor, taken from the stem cell graft. This chain joins TRBV5-6 and TRBJ2-1, with 14 bases that match TRBD2. In DNA form, the CDR3 reads TGTGCCAGCAGCCCATTTGCCGGGACTAGCGGGAGATATCCGTTCTTC. Translated: CASSPFAGTSGRYPFF.